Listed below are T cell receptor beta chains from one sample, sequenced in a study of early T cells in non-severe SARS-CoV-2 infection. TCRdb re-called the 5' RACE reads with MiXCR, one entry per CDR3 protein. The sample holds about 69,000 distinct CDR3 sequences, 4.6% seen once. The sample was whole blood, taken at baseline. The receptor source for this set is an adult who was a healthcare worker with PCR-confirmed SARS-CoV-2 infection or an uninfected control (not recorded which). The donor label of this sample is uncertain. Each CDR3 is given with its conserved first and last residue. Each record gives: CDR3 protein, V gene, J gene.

CDR3 protein: CASCKEWDREAEAFF; V gene: TRBV6-6; J gene: TRBJ1-1
CDR3 protein: CASSYDGLPSNPDTQYF; V gene: TRBV6-5; J gene: TRBJ2-3
CDR3 protein: CASSSLAGGQTQYF; V gene: TRBV28; J gene: TRBJ2-5
CDR3 protein: CASSVLTGPNEQFF; V gene: TRBV10-2; J gene: TRBJ2-1
CDR3 protein: CSGQQGMDTEAFF; V gene: TRBV29-1; J gene: TRBJ1-1
CDR3 protein: CASSTRTSGPTDTQYF; V gene: TRBV7-3; J gene: TRBJ2-3
CDR3 protein: CASSSGVEQYF; V gene: TRBV11-2; J gene: TRBJ2-7
CDR3 protein: CASSQEVRTAYYGYTF; V gene: TRBV4-2; J gene: TRBJ1-2
CDR3 protein: CASSFTGTGVVDTDTQYF; V gene: TRBV11-2; J gene: TRBJ2-3
CDR3 protein: CASSVSVANEKLFF; V gene: TRBV9; J gene: TRBJ1-4
CDR3 protein: CASSPLGQGRYGYTF; V gene: TRBV12-3/TRBV12-4; J gene: TRBJ1-2
CDR3 protein: CSARDGDNSYEQYF; V gene: TRBV20-1; J gene: TRBJ2-7
CDR3 protein: CSARDGAREVFRYEQYF; V gene: TRBV20-1; J gene: TRBJ2-7
CDR3 protein: CASSLTGENTEAFF; V gene: TRBV5-1; J gene: TRBJ1-1
CDR3 protein: CASRSRGQWGVAKNIQYF; V gene: TRBV6-5; J gene: TRBJ2-4
CDR3 protein: CASSPGTGGDSDTQYF; V gene: TRBV5-1; J gene: TRBJ2-3
CDR3 protein: CASSLAGTGLNEQFF; V gene: TRBV7-2; J gene: TRBJ2-1
CDR3 protein: CASSPRRTHDPYEQYF; V gene: TRBV7-2; J gene: TRBJ2-7
CDR3 protein: CASSSQLDRAGDEQFF; V gene: TRBV7-9; J gene: TRBJ2-1
CDR3 protein: CASSSFDRGSNQPQHF; V gene: TRBV7-2; J gene: TRBJ1-5
CDR3 protein: CSVGLQGGNYGYTF; V gene: TRBV29-1; J gene: TRBJ1-2
CDR3 protein: CASSPGLADTDTQYF; V gene: TRBV10-1; J gene: TRBJ2-3
CDR3 protein: CASSLPGGTQETQYF; V gene: TRBV5-1; J gene: TRBJ2-5
CDR3 protein: CASSERGISYNEQFF; V gene: TRBV7-9; J gene: TRBJ2-1
CDR3 protein: CASSRGGGTGELFF; V gene: TRBV12-3/TRBV12-4; J gene: TRBJ2-2
CDR3 protein: CASSIGGENTGELFF; V gene: TRBV21-1; J gene: TRBJ2-2
CDR3 protein: CASRDFGNQPQHF; V gene: TRBV6-1; J gene: TRBJ1-5
CDR3 protein: CASSPPDQPNSYEQYF; V gene: TRBV3-1; J gene: TRBJ2-7
CDR3 protein: CASSSDWTASYEQYF; V gene: TRBV5-1; J gene: TRBJ2-7
CDR3 protein: CASSQEGHRQGYTF; V gene: TRBV3-1; J gene: TRBJ1-2
CDR3 protein: CADSVCQGRGQETQYF; V gene: TRBV10-2; J gene: TRBJ2-5
CDR3 protein: CASSLLASTDTQYF; V gene: TRBV12-3/TRBV12-4; J gene: TRBJ2-3
CDR3 protein: CSAKGTGNQPQHF; V gene: TRBV20-1; J gene: TRBJ1-5
CDR3 protein: CASSADVGTQYF; V gene: TRBV9; J gene: TRBJ2-3
CDR3 protein: CASSSGRTDNSPLHF; V gene: TRBV6-4; J gene: TRBJ1-6
CDR3 protein: CASSPRRYKNIQYF; V gene: TRBV28; J gene: TRBJ2-4
CDR3 protein: CASSPGAIAGRQETQYF; V gene: TRBV5-1; J gene: TRBJ2-5